This TCR beta chain emerged from a study of glioma-infiltrating T cells after dendritic cell vaccination. Study background: Autologous tumor lysate was loaded overnight onto monocyte-derived dendritic cells grown less than 8 days with IL-4 and GM-CSF.

The CDR3 is made up of 15 amino acids. Germline assignment: CDR1 SGHKS and CDR2 YYEKEE (reference sequence). With V trimmed by 4 bases and J by 7 bases, 13 bases remained unmatched. Findings of the study overall: Higher TCR clonality did not directly relate to longer survival.

On this clone itself: What it binds is not known.

Primers: 60 V beta forward and 13 J beta reverse. Libraries were prepared by immunoSEQ multiplex PCR; TCRdb keeps only in-frame clonotypes and omits some of them. This table holds around 90,000 clones, 70% to 80% found once. The rearrangement joins TRBV5-5 to TRBJ1-2, with 7 nucleotides matching TRBD1. The sequence was obtained from a human donor with glioblastoma. The sample here was blood, taken before dendritic cell vaccination. The DNA for the CDR3 is TGTGCCAGCAGCCTGGAAGCAGGGACAGTGGGTGGCTACACCTTC. Amino acid sequence: CASSLEAGTVGGYTF.